These 13 T cell receptor beta chains originate from one sample sequenced in a study of blood T cell repertoires in COVID-19. TCRdb's table, derived via immunoSEQ multiplex PCR, lists solely in-frame clones and lacks some. The sample lists 300,000 to 350,000 clones; about 87% were seen once. Sequencing was performed on peripheral blood. These receptors were taken from a woman between 45 and 60 years old with COVID-19, enrolled during active disease.

V gene TRBV15 combines with J gene TRBJ1-2; 8 bases agree with TRBD1. This CDR3 is 13 amino acids long. CDR1 LNHNV and CDR2 YYDKDF come from the germline V gene (reference sequence). The junction had 2 bases not matched to a gene; V was cut back by 0 bases and J by 8 bases. The CDR3 DNA follows: TGTGCCACCAGCAGAGACGACAGGGGCGGCTACACCTTC. It translates to CATSRDDRGGYTF.

The genes are TRBV7-9 and TRBJ2-2; tentatively, D is TRBD1 (6 bases). The CDR3 totals 18 residues. Germline V gene sequence: CDR1 SEHNR, CDR2 FQNEAQ (reference sequence). Between the trimmed V and J ends, which lost 3 bases and 0 bases, there was a span of 17 bases. The CDR3 DNA reads TGTGCCAGCAGCTTCTTACCTAGACAGGTCCCGAACACCGGGGAGCTGTTTTTT. It is translated as CASSFLPRQVPNTGELFF.

This rearrangement joins TRBV11-3 to TRBJ1-4; D call uncertain. CDR3 length equals 19 residues. Deletions cut 2 bases from V and 7 bases from J, with 26 bases between. Germline CDR1 SGHNT, CDR2 YENEEA. CDR3 DNA sequence: TGTGCCAGCAGCTTACTACCCCTCCGTGGGCAGCCCATCCGTGAAAAACTGTTTTTT. It encodes CASSLLPLRGQPIREKLFF.

The chain joins TRBV5-1 to TRBJ2-3; D not resolved. Germline values: CDR1 SGHRS, CDR2 YFSETQ. The V gene lost 0 bases and the J gene lost 4 bases, with 15 bases spanning the gap. The CDR3 has 16 residues. The CDR3 DNA is TGCGCCAGCAGCTTGGATAGAGGTTTCGGCGCAGATACGCAGTATTTT. Translated, it gives CASSLDRGFGADTQYF.

The chain is built from TRBV7-6 and TRBJ2-7; D is possibly TRBD2 (5 bases). V lost 1 base and J 5 bases, leaving 12 bases between the germline ends. The CDR3 sequence is 14 residues long. The germline V gene encodes CDR1 SGHVS and CDR2 FNYEAQ. The CDR3 reads CASSLGWEFHEQYF. The CDR3 nucleotides are TGTGCCAGCAGCTTAGGATGGGAGTTCCACGAGCAGTACTTC.

The rearrangement uses TRBV7-2 and TRBJ1-3, with a weak D call TRBD1 (6 bases). Trimming took 1 base from V and 0 from J, leaving 10 bases between them. The CDR3 runs to 16 residues. Germline V CDR1 and CDR2: SGHTA, FQGNSA. The CDR3 DNA is TGTGCCAGCAGCTTAGGGGGGCCGAACTCTGGAAACACCATATATTTT. Translated, it gives CASSLGGPNSGNTIYF.

A single count supports this clone. Here the CDR3 DNA reads TGTGCCAGCAGCTTCGGGAGCGGGAACTACGAGCAGTACTTC. Translated: CASSFGSGNYEQYF. The rearrangement joins TRBV7-2 to TRBJ2-7, with 7 bases matching TRBD2. The CDR3 contains 14 residues. V trimming: 3 bases; J trimming: 3 bases; junction bases outside the gene matches: 5. Per the germline V gene, CDR1 is SGHTA and CDR2 is FQGNSA.

The chain couples TRBV19 to TRBJ1-1; the match to TRBD1 covers 7 bases. CDR1 is LNHDA, CDR2 SQIVND, per germline (reference sequence). V lost 5 bases to trimming and J lost 0 bases; unmatched junction nucleotides: 3. The CDR3 sequence is 14 residues long. The CDR3 protein is CASSAQGVNTEAFF. The CDR3 region has the DNA TGTGCCAGTAGTGCCCAGGGGGTGAACACTGAAGCTTTCTTT. Together with reference TRBV19 and TRBJ1-1, the CDR3 gives the full variable domain: DGGITQSPKYLFRKEGQNVTLSCEQNLNHDAMYWYRQDPGQGLRLIYYSQIVNDFQKGDIAEGYSVSREKKESFPLTVTSAQKNPTAFYLCASSAQGVNTEAFFGQGTRLTVV.

There are a few counts of this clone. The V call is TRBV29-1, the J call TRBJ1-2; 10 bases are a match to TRBD1. Losses at the gene ends were 5 bases for V and 7 bases for J; bases not matched to a gene: 10. The CDR3 runs 14 residues. Germline V gene sequence: CDR1 SQVTM, CDR2 ANQGSEA. For the CDR3, the DNA is TGCAGCGTTCCCCGACAGGGGGCTAATTCTGGCTACACCTTC. Protein: CSVPRQGANSGYTF.

The chain couples TRBV11-2 to TRBJ2-7; 7 positions agree with TRBD1. J gave up 3 bases and V 0 bases, and 5 bases lay outside the gene matches. Germline V gives CDR1 SGHAT, CDR2 FQNNGV. This CDR3 spans 15 amino acids. The CDR3 region is CASSLEGQSLYEQYF. The CDR3 bases are TGTGCCAGCAGCTTAGAGGGACAGAGCCTCTACGAGCAGTACTTC.

In regard to this clone: The same CDR3 is also encoded by other DNA sequences in this sample. J is TRBJ2-7 and V is TRBV12-3 or TRBV12-4, with 13 bases fitting TRBD2. V dropped 6 bases and J dropped 4; count of bases not matched to a gene: 0. This CDR3 has 13 amino acids. The CDR3 DNA reads as TGTGCCAGCAGACTAGCGGGAGGGTACGAGCAGTACTTC. It codes for CASRLAGGYEQYF.

The rearrangement uses TRBV19 and TRBJ2-7; D is perhaps TRBD2 (6 bases). Trimming stripped 7 bases from V and 2 bases from J, with 18 bases between. This CDR3 is 15 amino acids long. Germline V lookup: CDR1 LNHDA, CDR2 SQIVND (reference sequence). The DNA of the CDR3 is TGTGCCAGTACACCTGGGGACCGGGGGACCTACGAGCAGTACTTC. Its protein product is CASTPGDRGTYEQYF.

The chain combines TRBV3-1 (or the pseudogene TRBV3-2) with TRBJ2-7; TRBD1 matches at 8 bases. The CDR3 is 14 residues long. Germline CDR1 and CDR2: LGHDT and YNNKEL (reference sequence). Trimming at V came to 3 bases and at J to 4 bases, leaving 5 bases not matched to a gene. CDR3 region: CASSHQGAGYEQYF. Here the CDR3 DNA reads TGTGCCAGCAGCCACCAGGGGGCTGGGTACGAGCAGTACTTC.